Reported below is one TCR beta chain. Antigen specificity is unknown. The data originate from a study of Graves' ophthalmopathy and Graves' hyperthyroidism. Study as a whole: Hyperthyroidism qualified as stable when ophthalmopathy did not develop within 18 months of follow-up.

CDR3 regions of TCR beta were amplified from RNA transcripts. HTBI-primed RT-PCR formed the first round, and a multiplex PCR formed the second. One entry per CDR3 protein results from TCRdb running MiXCR on the multiplex PCR reads. This sample has about 1.1 million distinct CDR3 sequences; 36% occur once, and the top ten carry over 8.5%. Study-wide points: The majority of expanded thyroid clonotypes above 0.001 frequency also occurred in blood.

Other autoimmune diseases, uncontrolled infections, pregnancy or lactation ruled patients out of participation. This clonotype originated in an adult man with Graves' hyperthyroidism. The source material was peripheral blood or thyroid tissue (not recorded which).

The CDR3 DNA is TGTGCCTGGAGTGGGGGGTCTGGCAATCAGCCCCAGCATTTT. This gives the protein CAWSGGSGNQPQHF. The chain carries TRBV30 and TRBJ1-5; the D gene is possibly TRBD1 (5 bases). V lost 1 base and J lost 2, with 9 bases in between. Germline CDR1 GTSNPN, CDR2 SVGIG (reference sequence). CDR3 size: 14 residues. The variable domain in full, completed from reference TRBV30 and TRBJ1-5, reads SQTIHQWPATLVQPVGSPLSLECTVEGTSNPNLYWYRQAAGRGLQLLFYSVGIGQISSEVPQNLSASRPQDRQFILSSKKLLLSDSGFYLCAWSGGSGNQPQHFGDGTRLSIL.